A single sample gave rise to the 26 T cell receptor beta chains below, sequenced in a study of T cell repertoires in cytomegalovirus infection. TCRdb called the reads again in MiXCR, with one record for every CDR3 protein. The table has around 750,000 distinct CDR3 sequences, 30% to 35% seen once; the top ten hold around 12%. These receptors are not linked to any known antigen. Specimen: cultured CD8+ T cells from PBMCs, collected from culture after CMV antigen stimulation. The origin of the receptors is a human donor in good health (CMV status not recorded). Some clones in this sample may be carry-over from other donors' samples.

This clonotype showed up just a few times. This chain joins TRBV20-1 and TRBJ2-7, with 7 bases identical to TRBD1. The germline CDR1 and CDR2 sequences are DFQATT and SNEGSKA (reference sequence). CDR3 length: 13 amino acids. The CDR3 nucleotides read TGCAGCGCCGGGACAGAGAACTCCTACGAGCAGTACTTC. This codes for CSAGTENSYEQYF.

A few counts support this clonotype. This rearrangement joins TRBV6-2 or TRBV6-3 to TRBJ2-2; D is possibly TRBD1 (5 bases). The CDR3 is made up of 16 amino acids. The ends were cut back, 1 base at V and 1 base at J, with 10 bases in the middle. Germline V CDR1 and CDR2: MNHEY, SVGEGT. DNA for the CDR3: TGTGCCAGCAGTTACTTCCCCGACAGGAACACCGGGGAGCTGTTTTTT. Translating gives CASSYFPDRNTGELFF.

V gene TRBV19 combines with J gene TRBJ2-1, with D tentatively TRBD1 or TRBD2 (5 bases each). This CDR3 contains 13 residues. The germline gives CDR1 LNHDA, CDR2 SQIVND (reference sequence). V was cut by 5 bases and J by 8 bases, with 13 bases left in between. Here the CDR3 DNA reads TGTGCCAGTAGTCAGCCACTGGGGGATGAGCAGTTCTTC. Protein sequence: CASSQPLGDEQFF.

The chain has TRBV7-9 and TRBJ2-1, with a weak D call TRBD1 (5 bases). Germline CDR1 and CDR2: SEHNR and FQNEAQ (reference sequence). The CDR3 loop spans 17 amino acids. The V end lost 1 base, the J end lost 1 base, and 14 bases lay between the germline ends. The CDR3 region has the DNA TGTGCCAGCAGCTTAGAACAGGCCCTTGGTTCCTACAATGAGCAGTTCTTC. It translates to CASSLEQALGSYNEQFF. Filled out from reference TRBV7-9 and TRBJ2-1, the complete variable domain reads DTGVSQNPRHKITKRGQNVTFRCDPISEHNRLYWYRQTLGQGPEFLTYFQNEAQLEKSRLLSDRFSAERPKGSFSTLEIQRTEQGDSAMYLCASSLEQALGSYNEQFFGPGTRLTVL.

The rearrangement uses TRBV27 and TRBJ1-1; D is ambiguous. Germline CDR1 is MNHEY and CDR2 is SMNVEV (reference sequence). V lost 1 base, J lost 7 bases, and 7 bases lay in between. The CDR3 spans 12 residues. The chain's CDR3 is CASSLLAGEAFF. In DNA, the CDR3 is TGTGCCAGCAGTTTATTGGCAGGTGAAGCTTTCTTT.

This clonotype was picked up many times. This chain links TRBV7-2 with TRBJ2-5, with 9 bases matching TRBD1. The germline gives CDR1 SGHTA, CDR2 FQGNSA. V was pared by 1 base and J by 2 bases, with 2 bases of the junction left unmatched. This CDR3 has 15 residues. CDR3 DNA sequence: TGTGCCAGCAGCTTAGGGGACAGGGTGCAAGAGACCCAGTACTTC. Translated, it gives CASSLGDRVQETQYF.

This clonotype showed up just a few times. This chain joins TRBV2 and TRBJ2-2; 15 bases agree with TRBD2. Germline V gene data show CDR1 as SNHLY and CDR2 as FYNNEI. This CDR3 spans 17 amino acids. V lost 4 bases to trimming and J lost 4 bases; unmatched junction nucleotides: 4. CDR3 coding DNA: TGTGCCAGCAGTGGGACTAGCGGGGGGGCCCCCACCGGGGAGCTGTTTTTT. Its translation is CASSGTSGGAPTGELFF.

There are a few counts of this clonotype. J is TRBJ1-5 and V is TRBV28; 7 bases match TRBD1. The V and J ends lost 4 bases and 3 bases, in that order; junction bases with no gene match: 6. CDR1 and CDR2 (germline): MDHEN, SYDVKM. The CDR3 sequence is 15 residues long. CDR3 nucleotide sequence: TGTGCCAGCAGTTCAGGACAGGTCTTCAATCAGCCCCAGCATTTT. Its protein product is CASSSGQVFNQPQHF.

The V gene is TRBV4-1, the J gene TRBJ1-6, with D hard to call. V was trimmed by 3 bases and J by 8 bases, leaving 8 bases between them. The CDR3 is 13 amino acids. Germline lookup yields CDR1 MGHRA and CDR2 YSYEKL. CDR3 sequence: CASSQGGDSPLHF. The CDR3 region has the DNA TGCGCCAGCAGCCAGGGTGGGGATTCACCCCTCCACTTT.

This clonotype was seen at least ten times. The rearrangement joins TRBV7-8 to TRBJ2-1; TRBD2 aligns across 16 bases. Trimming cost V 5 bases and J 7 bases; bases outside gene matches: 8. This CDR3 contains 17 residues. CDR1 and CDR2 (germline): SGHVS, FQNEAQ. DNA for the CDR3: TGTGCCAGCAGCAAGGGACTAGCGGGGGGGCCATTGAATGAGCAGTTCTTC. Its translation: CASSKGLAGGPLNEQFF.

J is TRBJ1-2 and V is TRBV11-2, with 9 bases matching TRBD1. Trimming cost V 0 bases and J 10 bases; bases outside gene matches: 12. The CDR3 length is 16 residues. CDR1 and CDR2 (germline): SGHAT, FQNNGV. The CDR3 is CASSLESVRQGGTYTF. DNA of the CDR3: TGTGCCAGCAGCTTAGAGTCGGTGAGACAGGGGGGGACCTACACCTTC.

This chain uses TRBV6-6 with TRBJ2-4; D is uncertain. Trimming removed 0 bases at V and 8 bases at J, with 17 bases between. CDR1 is MNHNY, CDR2 SVGAGI, per germline (reference sequence). The length of the CDR3 is 16 residues. CDR3 loop: CASSYSRDLRGDIQYF. CDR3 DNA: TGTGCCAGCAGTTACTCGAGAGATCTGCGAGGTGACATTCAGTACTTC.

This clonotype was seen at least ten times. V is TRBV7-9 and J is TRBJ2-7; 7 bases are a match to TRBD2. The J segment lost 5 bases and the V segment lost 5 bases, leaving 3 bases of the junction unmatched. Germline V CDR1 and CDR2: SEHNR, FQNEAQ (reference sequence). This CDR3 comprises 12 residues. CDR3 nucleotide sequence: TGTGCCAGCAGCCAGCGGGGCCACGAGCAGTACGTC. Encoded protein: CASSQRGHEQYV.

The chain employs TRBV24-1 and TRBJ1-1; no definite D call. Germline loops: CDR1 KGHDR, CDR2 SFDVKD. The CDR3 is made up of 15 amino acids. Trimming took off 6 bases at V and 4 bases at J, with 17 bases between the two ends. The CDR3 DNA is TGTGCCACCAGTACCGAGAGCTTAGCCGGCACTGAAGCTTTCTTT. This translates into CATSTESLAGTEAFF.

This clonotype was recorded at least ten times. The CDR3 sequence: CASSFLDGTGTQYF. CDR3 nucleotide sequence: TGTGCCAGCAGCTTTCTGGACGGAACAGGGACCCAGTACTTC. This rearrangement joins TRBV7-2 to TRBJ2-5, with D tentatively TRBD1 (5 bases). Germline V gene sequence: CDR1 SGHTA, CDR2 FQGNSA. The CDR3 has 14 residues. V dropped 3 bases and J dropped 7 bases, with 15 bases sitting between them.

This clonotype has a count of ten or more. The chain combines TRBV2 with TRBJ2-1, with 7 bases lining up with TRBD1. The CDR3 has 15 residues. The J segment lost 4 bases and the V segment lost 6 bases, leaving 9 bases of the junction unmatched. Germline CDR1 SNHLY, CDR2 FYNNEI. The CDR3 sequence: CASSYSGQIYNEQFF. DNA for the CDR3: TGTGCCAGCAGCTACTCGGGACAGATTTACAATGAGCAGTTCTTC.

This clonotype turned up a few times. J is TRBJ2-2 and V is TRBV20-1, with 11 bases fitting TRBD2. V gave up 6 bases and J gave up 5 bases; unmatched junction bases: 8. Germline V gene data show CDR1 as DFQATT and CDR2 as SNEGSKA (reference sequence). The CDR3 is made up of 15 amino acids. CDR3 loop: CSARIAGGRTGELFF. As DNA, the CDR3 is TGCAGTGCGCGGATAGCGGGGGGGCGGACCGGGGAGCTGTTTTTT.

J is TRBJ2-5 and V is TRBV9; either TRBD1 or TRBD2 may fit D (7 bases each). V lost 3 bases and J lost 4, with 13 bases in between. Germline CDR1 is SGDLS and CDR2 is YYNGEE. The CDR3 has 14 amino acids. In DNA form, the CDR3 reads TGTGCCAGCAGCGCAGGGGGGGCGTCAGAGACCCAGTACTTC. Encoded protein: CASSAGGASETQYF.

This chain links TRBV7-9 with TRBJ1-6; D gene ambiguous. CDR1 SEHNR and CDR2 FQNEAQ come from the germline V gene (reference sequence). This CDR3 comprises 15 residues. Trimming removed 4 bases from V and 4 bases from J, with 11 bases in between. CDR3 nucleotide sequence: TGTGCCAGCAGCTCTAAAGCAGTATATAATTCACCCCTCCACTTT. Translating gives CASSSKAVYNSPLHF.

The chain employs TRBV20-1 and TRBJ1-3, with 7 nucleotides matching TRBD1. V gave up 4 bases and J gave up 0 bases; unmatched junction bases: 3. The CDR3 loop spans 14 amino acids. Germline V lookup: CDR1 DFQATT, CDR2 SNEGSKA (reference sequence). CDR3 sequence (DNA): TGCAGTGCTAAGACAGGGTCCTCTGGAAACACCATATATTTT. Translation: CSAKTGSSGNTIYF.

This clonotype has only a few counts. The chain uses TRBV5-6 and TRBJ1-2; D is unclear. The germline V gene has CDR1 SGHDT and CDR2 YYEEEE. This CDR3 has 16 amino acids. The germline V and J ends were trimmed by 4 bases and 1 base, with 17 bases remaining between them. The CDR3 DNA reads as TGTGCCAGCAGCCCCTGGAGGGCCAGAAATAACTATGGCTACACCTTC. Amino acids: CASSPWRARNNYGYTF.

The V gene is TRBV14, the J gene TRBJ2-1; no clear D. The CDR3 is 13 residues long. CDR1 is SGHDN and CDR2 is FVKESK in the germline V gene. Trimming took 2 bases from V and 7 from J, leaving 9 bases between them. The CDR3 DNA follows: TGTGCCAGCAGCCAATATACCCCGAATGAGCAGTTCTTC. It is translated as CASSQYTPNEQFF.

CDR3 in amino acids: CASSLIPVQETQYF. The CDR3 nucleotides are TGTGCCAGCAGCTTAATACCAGTCCAAGAGACCCAGTACTTC. The V gene is TRBV7-6, the J gene TRBJ2-5; D is uncertain. The germline V gene encodes CDR1 SGHVS and CDR2 FNYEAQ. The CDR3 loop spans 14 amino acids. The V end was cut by 2 bases, the J end by 1 base, with 8 bases between.

The rearrangement uses TRBV29-1 and TRBJ2-1; D gene unclear. CDR3 size: 13 residues. Between the trimmed V and J ends, which lost 5 bases and 0 bases, there was a span of 8 bases. Germline V gene data show CDR1 as SQVTM and CDR2 as ANQGSEA. The CDR3 spells CSVPLSSYNEQFF. In DNA, the CDR3 is TGCAGCGTTCCACTCAGCTCCTACAATGAGCAGTTCTTC.

This clonotype was seen a handful of times. The rearrangement uses TRBV6-5 and TRBJ2-5; D not certain. Trimming stripped 0 bases from V and 5 bases from J, with 7 bases between. Germline V gene lookup returns CDR1 MNHEY and CDR2 SVGAGI. CDR3 length: 13 amino acids. For the CDR3, the DNA is TGTGCCAGCAGTTACTCTGAAGTGGAGACCCAGTACTTC. Translated: CASSYSEVETQYF.

As DNA, the CDR3 is TGCGCCAGCAAAAAGGGGGCAGGGGCCCAAGAGACCCAGTACTTC. Translated, it gives CASKKGAGAQETQYF. The chain carries TRBV4-1 and TRBJ2-5, with 7 bases that match TRBD1. V shed 7 bases, J shed 1 base, and the junction held 9 bases outside the gene matches. The CDR3 spans 15 residues. Germline CDR1 MGHRA, CDR2 YSYEKL.